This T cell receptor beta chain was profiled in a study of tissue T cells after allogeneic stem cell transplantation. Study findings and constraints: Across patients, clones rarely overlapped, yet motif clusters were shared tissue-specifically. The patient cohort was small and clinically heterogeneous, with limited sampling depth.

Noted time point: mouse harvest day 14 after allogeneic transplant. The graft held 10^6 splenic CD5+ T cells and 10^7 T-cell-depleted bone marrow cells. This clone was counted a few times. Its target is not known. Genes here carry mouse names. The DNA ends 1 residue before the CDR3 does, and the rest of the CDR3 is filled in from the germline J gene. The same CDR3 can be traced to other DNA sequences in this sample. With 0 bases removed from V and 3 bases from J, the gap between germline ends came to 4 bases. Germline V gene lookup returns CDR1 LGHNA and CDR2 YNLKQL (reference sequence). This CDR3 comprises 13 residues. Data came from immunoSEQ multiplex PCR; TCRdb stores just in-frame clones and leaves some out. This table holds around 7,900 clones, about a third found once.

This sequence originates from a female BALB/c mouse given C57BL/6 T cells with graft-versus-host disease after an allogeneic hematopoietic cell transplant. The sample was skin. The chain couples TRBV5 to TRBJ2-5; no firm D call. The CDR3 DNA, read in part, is TGTGCCAGCAGCCAAGACAGGCAAGACACCCAGTAC. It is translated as CASSQDRQDTQY. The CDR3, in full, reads CASSQDRQDTQYF.